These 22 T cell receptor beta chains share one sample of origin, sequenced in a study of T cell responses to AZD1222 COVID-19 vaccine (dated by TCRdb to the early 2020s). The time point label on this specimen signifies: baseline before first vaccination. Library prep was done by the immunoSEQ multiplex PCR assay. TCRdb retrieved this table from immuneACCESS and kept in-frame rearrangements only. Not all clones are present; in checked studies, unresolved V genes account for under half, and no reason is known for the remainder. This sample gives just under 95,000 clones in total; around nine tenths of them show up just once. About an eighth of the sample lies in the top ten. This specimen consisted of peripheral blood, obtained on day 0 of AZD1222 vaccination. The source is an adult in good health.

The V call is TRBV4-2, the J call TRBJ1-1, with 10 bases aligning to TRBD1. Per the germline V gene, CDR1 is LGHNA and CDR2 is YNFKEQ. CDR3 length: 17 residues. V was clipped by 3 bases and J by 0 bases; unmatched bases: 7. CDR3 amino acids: CASSHDGTGVMNTEAFF. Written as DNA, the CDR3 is TGTGCCAGCAGCCACGACGGGACAGGGGTGATGAACACTGAAGCTTTCTTT.

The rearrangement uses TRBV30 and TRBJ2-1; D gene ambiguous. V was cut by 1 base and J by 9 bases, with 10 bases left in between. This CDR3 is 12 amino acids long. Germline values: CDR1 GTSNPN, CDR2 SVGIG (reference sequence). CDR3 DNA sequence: TGTGCCTGGAGTGCCAGAATAGGTGAGCAGTTCTTC. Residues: CAWSARIGEQFF.

The CDR3 DNA is TGTGCCAGCAGCTTCGGGGGGCTGGAGACCCAGTACTTC. Its protein product is CASSFGGLETQYF. V and J are TRBV7-2 and TRBJ2-5; D possibly corresponds to TRBD2 (7 bases). CDR1 SGHTA and CDR2 FQGNSA come from the germline V gene. The CDR3 length is 13 residues. V lost 3 bases and J 5 bases, leaving 10 bases between the germline ends.

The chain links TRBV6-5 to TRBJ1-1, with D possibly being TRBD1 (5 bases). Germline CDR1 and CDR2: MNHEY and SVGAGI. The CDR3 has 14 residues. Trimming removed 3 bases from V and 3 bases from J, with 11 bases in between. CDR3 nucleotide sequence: TGTGCCAGCAGTTATACGACGGGGGACACTGAAGCTTTCTTT. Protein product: CASSYTTGDTEAFF.

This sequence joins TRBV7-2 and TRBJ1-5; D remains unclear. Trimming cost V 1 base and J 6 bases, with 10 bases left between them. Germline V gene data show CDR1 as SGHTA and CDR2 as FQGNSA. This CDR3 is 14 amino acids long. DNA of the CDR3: TGTGCCAGCAGCTTAGGGACTGCGGGTCAGCCCCAGCATTTT. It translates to CASSLGTAGQPQHF.

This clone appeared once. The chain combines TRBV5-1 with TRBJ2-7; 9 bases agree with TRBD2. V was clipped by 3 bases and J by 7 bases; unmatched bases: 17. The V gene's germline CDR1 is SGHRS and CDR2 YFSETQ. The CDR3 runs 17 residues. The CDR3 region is CASSSLVSGGRTGEQYF. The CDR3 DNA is TGCGCCAGCAGCTCCTTGGTTAGCGGGGGCCGAACTGGGGAGCAGTACTTC. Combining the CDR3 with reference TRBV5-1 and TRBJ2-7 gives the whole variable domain KAGVTQTPRYLIKTRGQQVTLSCSPISGHRSVSWYQQTPGQGLQFLFEYFSETQRNKGNFPGRFSGRQFSNSRSEMNVSTLELGDSALYLCASSSLVSGGRTGEQYFGPGTRLTVT.

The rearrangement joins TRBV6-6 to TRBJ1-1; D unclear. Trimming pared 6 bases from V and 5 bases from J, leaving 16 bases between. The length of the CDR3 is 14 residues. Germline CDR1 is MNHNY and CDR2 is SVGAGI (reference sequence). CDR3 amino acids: CASSPPRIRTEAFF. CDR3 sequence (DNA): TGTGCCAGCAGCCCCCCCCGAATAAGGACTGAAGCTTTCTTT.

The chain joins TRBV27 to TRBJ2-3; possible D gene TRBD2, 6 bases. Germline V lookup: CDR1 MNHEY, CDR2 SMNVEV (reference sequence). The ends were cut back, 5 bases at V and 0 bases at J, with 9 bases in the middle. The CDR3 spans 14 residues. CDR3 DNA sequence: TGTGCCAGCAGTCCGGGGACTAGCACAGATACGCAGTATTTT. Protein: CASSPGTSTDTQYF.

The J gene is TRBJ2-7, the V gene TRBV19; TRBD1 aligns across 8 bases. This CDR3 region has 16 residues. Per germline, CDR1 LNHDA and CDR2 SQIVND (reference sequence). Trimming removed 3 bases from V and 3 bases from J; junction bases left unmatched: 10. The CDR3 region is CASSIAAGQGYYEQYF. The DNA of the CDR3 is TGTGCCAGTAGTATCGCCGCAGGACAGGGTTACTACGAGCAGTACTTC.

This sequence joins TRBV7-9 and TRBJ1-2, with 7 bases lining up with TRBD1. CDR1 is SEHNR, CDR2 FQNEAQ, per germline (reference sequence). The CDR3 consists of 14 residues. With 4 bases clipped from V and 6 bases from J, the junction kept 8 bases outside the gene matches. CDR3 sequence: CASSYARQGHGYTF. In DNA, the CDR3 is TGTGCCAGCAGCTATGCGAGACAGGGACATGGCTACACCTTC.

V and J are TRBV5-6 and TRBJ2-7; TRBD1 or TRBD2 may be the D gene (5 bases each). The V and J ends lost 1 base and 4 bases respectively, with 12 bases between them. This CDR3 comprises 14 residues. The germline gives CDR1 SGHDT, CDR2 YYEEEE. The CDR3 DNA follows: TGTGCCAGCAGCTTGCCGGGTTGGGGGTACGAGCAGTACTTC. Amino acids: CASSLPGWGYEQYF.

The CDR3 sequence is CASTPRFMDTQYF. CDR3 in DNA: TGTGCCAGCACCCCCCGATTCATGGATACGCAGTATTTT. This chain uses TRBV6-2 or TRBV6-3 with TRBJ2-3; D is unclear. Germline CDR1 and CDR2: MNHEY and SVGEGT. Between the trimmed V and J ends, which lost 7 bases and 6 bases, there was a span of 14 bases. There are 13 residues in the CDR3.

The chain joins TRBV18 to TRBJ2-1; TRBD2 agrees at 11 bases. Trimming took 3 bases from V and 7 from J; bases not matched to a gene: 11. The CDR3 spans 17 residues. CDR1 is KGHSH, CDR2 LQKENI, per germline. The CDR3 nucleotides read TGTGCCAGCTCACCGGAGATAGCGGGGGGGCCCCGGAATGAGCAGTTCTTC. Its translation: CASSPEIAGGPRNEQFF.

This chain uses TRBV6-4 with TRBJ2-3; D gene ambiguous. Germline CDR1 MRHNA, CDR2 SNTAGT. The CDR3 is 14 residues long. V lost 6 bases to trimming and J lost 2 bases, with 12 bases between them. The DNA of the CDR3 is TGTGCCAGCAGCCCTAACCTCTACACAGATACGCAGTATTTT. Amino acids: CASSPNLYTDTQYF.

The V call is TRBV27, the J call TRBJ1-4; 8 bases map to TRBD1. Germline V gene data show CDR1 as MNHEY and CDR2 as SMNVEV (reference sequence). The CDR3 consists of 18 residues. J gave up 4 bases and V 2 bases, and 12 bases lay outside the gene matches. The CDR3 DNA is TGTGCCAGCAGTTTAGTCACCCCCTCAGGGGGCGGTAATGAAAAACTGTTTTTT. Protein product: CASSLVTPSGGGNEKLFF.

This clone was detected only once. This CDR3 is CASSFTGQETQYF. CDR3 in DNA: TGCGCCAGCAGCTTCACAGGTCAAGAGACCCAGTACTTC. The chain couples TRBV5-1 to TRBJ2-5, with D possibly TRBD1 on 5 matching bases. Germline V gives CDR1 SGHRS, CDR2 YFSETQ. Trimming took off 2 bases at V and 2 bases at J, with 7 bases between the two ends. This CDR3 comprises 13 residues.

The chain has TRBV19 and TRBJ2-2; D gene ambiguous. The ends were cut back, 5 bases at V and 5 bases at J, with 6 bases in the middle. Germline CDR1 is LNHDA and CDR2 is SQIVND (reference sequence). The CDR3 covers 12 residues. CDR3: CASSELTGELFF. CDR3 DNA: TGTGCCAGTAGTGAGTTGACCGGGGAGCTGTTTTTT.

As DNA, the CDR3 is TGTGCCACCAGAGGGAGGAGCCACACAGATACGCAGTATTTT. Encoded protein: CATRGRSHTDTQYF. This rearrangement joins TRBV10-3 to TRBJ2-3; tentative D call: TRBD2 (6 bases). In germline, CDR1 is ENHRY, CDR2 SYGVKD. The CDR3 has 14 residues. V lost 10 bases to trimming and J lost 2 bases, with 16 bases between them.

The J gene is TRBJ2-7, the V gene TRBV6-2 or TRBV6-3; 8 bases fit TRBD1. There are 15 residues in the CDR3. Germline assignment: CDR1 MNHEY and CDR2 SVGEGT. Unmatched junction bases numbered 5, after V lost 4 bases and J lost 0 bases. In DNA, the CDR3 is TGTGCCAGCAGTTCCGCAGGGGGCCCCTCCTACGAGCAGTACTTC. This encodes CASSSAGGPSYEQYF.

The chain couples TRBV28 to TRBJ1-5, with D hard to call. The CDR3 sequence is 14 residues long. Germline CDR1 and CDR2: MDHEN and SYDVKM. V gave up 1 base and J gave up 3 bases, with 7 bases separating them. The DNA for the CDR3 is TGTGCCAGCAGTTTATTACAAGACAATCAGCCCCAGCATTTT. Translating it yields CASSLLQDNQPQHF. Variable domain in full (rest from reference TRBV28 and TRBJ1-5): DVKVTQSSRYLVKRTGEKVFLECVQDMDHENMFWYRQDPGLGLRLIYFSYDVKMKEKGDIPEGYSVSREKKERFSLILESASTNQTSMYLCASSLLQDNQPQHFGDGTRLSIL.

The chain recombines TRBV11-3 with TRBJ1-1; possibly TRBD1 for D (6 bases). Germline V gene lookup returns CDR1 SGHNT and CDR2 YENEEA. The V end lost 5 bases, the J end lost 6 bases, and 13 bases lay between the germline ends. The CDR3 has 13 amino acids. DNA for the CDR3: TGTGCCAGCAGCAATAGGGGGAGCGCTGAAGCTTTCTTT. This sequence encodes CASSNRGSAEAFF. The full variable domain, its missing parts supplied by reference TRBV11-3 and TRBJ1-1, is EAGVVQSPRYKIIEKKQPVAFWCNPISGHNTLYWYLQNLGQGPELLIRYENEEAVDDSQLPKDRFSAERLKGVDSTLKIQPAELGDSAVYLCASSNRGSAEAFFGQGTRLTVV.

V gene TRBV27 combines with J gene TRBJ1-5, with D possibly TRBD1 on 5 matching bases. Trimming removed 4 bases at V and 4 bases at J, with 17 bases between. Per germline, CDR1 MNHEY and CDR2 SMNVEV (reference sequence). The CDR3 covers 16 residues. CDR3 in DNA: TGTGCCAGCAGTTCTGCCGGCAGGGCGGGGAATCAGCCCCAGCATTTT. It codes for CASSSAGRAGNQPQHF.